Shown below are 15 T cell receptor beta chains from a single sample sequenced in a study of blood T cell repertoires in COVID-19. Profiling relied on immunoSEQ multiplex PCR, and the TCRdb table lists in-frame clones only, not all of them. The sample lists about 160,000 clones, around four fifths occurring once. Input material: PBMCs or T cells enriched from blood (not recorded which). These receptors were taken from a woman aged 45-59 years who had recovered from COVID-19.

The chain uses TRBV18 and TRBJ1-1; TRBD1 matches 7 bases. There are 15 residues in the CDR3. From germline, CDR1 is KGHSH and CDR2 LQKENI. V lost 4 bases to trimming and J lost 4 bases; unmatched junction nucleotides: 9. The CDR3 loop reads CASSLLTGSSTEAFF. The CDR3 DNA reads TGTGCCAGCTCACTCCTGACAGGGTCGAGCACTGAAGCTTTCTTT.

V is TRBV12-2 and J is TRBJ2-3; TRBD2 is the table's D call and was not checked against the DNA. TRBV12-2 is deemed a pseudogene. This CDR3 region has 14 residues. CDR3 bases: TGTGCAAGTCGCTTAGTGAGGTCGGTAGATACGCAGTATTTT. As protein: CASRLVRSVDTQYF.

The CDR3 region is CASSLNEGYEQYF. The CDR3 bases are TGTGCCAGCAGCTTAAATGAGGGCTACGAGCAGTACTTC. The rearrangement uses TRBV7-2 and TRBJ2-7; D possibly corresponds to TRBD2 (5 bases). CDR1 and CDR2 from the germline V gene are SGHTA and FQGNSA. This CDR3 contains 13 residues. Trimming took 2 bases from V and 3 from J, leaving 8 bases between them.

As regards this clone: One junction end disagrees with the germline gene, perhaps due to a read error. This rearrangement joins TRBV7-7 to TRBJ2-7; no reliable D call. The CDR3 length is 14 residues. Germline assignment: CDR1 SSHAT and CDR2 FNYEAQ (reference sequence). CDR3 bases: TGTGCTAGCAGCCCCGACTTGAGCTCCTACGAGCAGTACTTC. It specifies CASSPDLSSYEQYF.

V and J are TRBV29-1 and TRBJ2-3; D is ambiguous. The CDR3 is 12 residues long. Trimming shortened V by 4 bases and J by 0 bases, and 5 bases separated the two germline ends. The germline V gene has CDR1 SQVTM and CDR2 ANQGSEA. The CDR3 reads CSVASSTDTQYF. The DNA of the CDR3 is TGCAGCGTTGCGTCTAGCACAGATACGCAGTATTTT.

The V and J genes are TRBV5-1 and TRBJ1-6, with D possibly TRBD1 on 6 matching bases. Per the germline V gene, CDR1 is SGHRS and CDR2 is YFSETQ. The CDR3 contains 16 residues. Trimming shortened V by 0 bases and J by 7 bases, and 14 bases separated the two germline ends. The CDR3, as DNA: TGCGCCAGCAGCTTGGCTCGGGGGGCTGAAAATTCACCCCTCCACTTT. Translation gives CASSLARGAENSPLHF.

The genes are TRBV7-3 and TRBJ1-3; D is possibly TRBD1 (5 bases). The CDR3 is 13 amino acids. CDR1 SGHTA and CDR2 FQGTGA come from the germline V gene. V dropped 5 bases and J dropped 1 base, with 6 bases sitting between them. The CDR3 coding sequence is TGTGCCAGCAGCCCAGGGTCTGGAAACACCATATATTTT. Residues: CASSPGSGNTIYF.

This chain uses TRBV7-9 with TRBJ1-1, with 7 bases aligning to TRBD1. Looked up from germline, CDR1 is SEHNR and CDR2 is FQNEAQ (reference sequence). The CDR3 length is 13 residues. V dropped 1 base and J dropped 6; count of bases not matched to a gene: 2. The CDR3 region has the DNA TGTGCCAGCAGCTTAGGGCAGGGGGCTGAAGCTTTCTTT. Protein sequence: CASSLGQGAEAFF.

The chain combines TRBV5-1 with TRBJ1-1; 12 positions match TRBD1. From germline, CDR1 is SGHRS and CDR2 YFSETQ. Trimming removed 3 bases from V and 5 bases from J; junction bases left unmatched: 11. The CDR3 is made up of 17 amino acids. The CDR3 protein is CASSWTGTGGAKTEAFF. The DNA of the CDR3 is TGCGCCAGCAGCTGGACCGGGACAGGGGGCGCGAAGACTGAAGCTTTCTTT.

The chain joins TRBV4-2 to TRBJ1-2; 10 bases agree with TRBD1. The CDR3 covers 14 residues. Trimming cost V 2 bases and J 6 bases; bases outside gene matches: 3. The germline V gene has CDR1 LGHNA and CDR2 YNFKEQ. CDR3 coding DNA: TGTGCCAGCAGCCAACCCGGGACAGGGGATGGCTACACCTTC. It yields the protein CASSQPGTGDGYTF.

This chain links TRBV10-3 with TRBJ2-7; 7 bases are shared with TRBD2. The germline CDR1 and CDR2 sequences are ENHRY and SYGVKD. The CDR3 runs to 15 residues. V lost 0 bases, J lost 5 bases, and 7 bases stayed unmatched. CDR3 protein: CAISESRTRIDEQYF. CDR3 in DNA: TGTGCCATCAGTGAGTCGCGGACTAGGATCGACGAGCAGTACTTC.

This chain joins TRBV9 and TRBJ2-5, with D perhaps TRBD2 (6 bases). Trimming cost V 7 bases and J 5 bases, with 12 bases left between them. The germline V gene encodes CDR1 SGDLS and CDR2 YYNGEE. CDR3 size: 12 residues. The CDR3 spells CASSKSGETQYF. The CDR3 region has the DNA TGTGCCAGCTCCAAGAGCGGGGAGACCCAGTACTTC.

The DNA for the CDR3 is TGTGCCAGCCGCTATTCCCCGGCCGGGGAGCTGTTTTTT. It translates to CASRYSPAGELFF. V and J are TRBV7-2 and TRBJ2-2; no reliable D call. V lost 8 bases to trimming and J lost 6 bases, with 13 bases between them. Germline values: CDR1 SGHTA, CDR2 FQGNSA. The CDR3 has 13 residues. The whole variable domain, remainder taken from reference TRBV7-2 and TRBJ2-2, is GAGVSQSPSNKVTEKGKDVELRCDPISGHTALYWYRQSLGQGLEFLIYFQGNSAPDKSGLPSDRFSAERTGGSVSTLTIQRTQQEDSAVYLCASRYSPAGELFFGEGSRLTVL.

This clone has a handful of counts. The chain uses TRBV2 and TRBJ1-5; a possible D gene is TRBD1 (6 bases). This CDR3 has 15 amino acids. Germline CDR1 SNHLY, CDR2 FYNNEI. V lost 3 bases, J lost 3 bases, and 12 bases lay in between. CDR3 sequence: CASSDGTSFNQPQHF. For the CDR3, the DNA is TGTGCCAGCAGTGATGGGACAAGTTTCAATCAGCCCCAGCATTTT.

This sequence joins TRBV18 and TRBJ2-5, with D possibly being TRBD1 (6 bases). Germline V gene data show CDR1 as KGHSH and CDR2 as LQKENI. The V end was cut by 3 bases, the J end by 5 bases, with 10 bases between. The CDR3 has 13 residues. The CDR3 nucleotides read TGTGCCAGCTCACCTTTTGGGGGCGAGACCCAGTACTTC. It is translated as CASSPFGGETQYF.